This is a list of T cell receptor beta chains from one sample in a study of cytotoxic CD8 clonotypes in ibrutinib-treated CLL. Clones were sequenced by immunoSEQ multiplex PCR, and TCRdb holds only the in-frame ones, with some missing. The sample holds some 200,000 clones, around 70% seen once. Sequenced material: PBMCs, taken after 12 months of ibrutinib treatment. These receptors came from a human donor with chronic lymphocytic leukemia. Each CDR3 is given with its conserved first and last residue. The D gene is left open where the match is weak. Not all rows give a size; the values are once, few, many and, for expanded clones, a class.

TRBJ1-2,NA,NA,TRBV28,CASKEDGYTF,TGTGCCAGCAAGGAGGATGGCTACACCTTC
TRBJ1-2,once,TRBD1,TRBV7-9,CASSLTGQGPVYGYTF,TGTGCCAGCAGCTTAACGGGACAGGGCCCCGTCTATGGCTACACCTTC
TRBJ2-1,few,NA,TRBV7-2,CASSWDLGGEQFF,TGTGCCAGCAGCTGGGACTTAGGGGGTGAGCAGTTCTTC
TRBJ2-3,NA,TRBD2,TRBV27,CASSFRLADRPTDTQYF,TGTGCCAGCAGTTTCCGACTAGCGGACCGTCCGACCGATACGCAGTATTTT
TRBJ2-2,once,NA,TRBV6-5,CASSYVPGSTGELFF,TGTGCCAGCAGTTACGTTCCGGGAAGCACCGGGGAGCTGTTTTTT
TRBJ2-6,NA,NA,TRBV19,CASSTGSLSGANVLTF,TGTGCCAGTAGTACAGGGAGTCTTTCTGGGGCCAACGTCCTGACTTTC
TRBJ2-7,NA,NA,TRBV6-1,CASVGTLYEQYF,TGTGCCAGCGTGGGGACACTCTACGAGCAGTACTTC
TRBJ2-7,once,TRBD1,TRBV11-2,CASSQPDRAYEQYF,TGTGCCAGCAGCCAACCCGACAGGGCCTACGAGCAGTACTTC
TRBJ1-1,NA,NA,TRBV19,CATGREGRNTEAFF,TGTGCCACGGGACGGGAGGGGAGGAACACTGAAGCTTTCTTT
TRBJ2-2,NA,TRBD1,TRBV5-1,CASSSHDRGRAGELFF,TGCGCCAGCAGCTCTCACGACAGGGGGCGCGCCGGGGAGCTGTTTTTT
TRBJ2-7,NA,NA,TRBV2,CASSGSHEQYF,TGTGCCAGCAGTGGGAGTCACGAGCAGTACTTC
TRBJ2-2,NA,NA,TRBV5-1,CASSFRGDTGELFF,TGCGCCAGCAGCTTCAGGGGAGATACCGGGGAGCTGTTTTTT
TRBJ1-2,NA,NA,TRBV2,CASSDNGGIGYGYTF,TGTGCCAGCAGTGACAATGGGGGGATCGGCTATGGCTACACCTTC
TRBJ2-2,few,TRBD2,TRBV2,CASSAVAGGITGELFF,TGTGCCAGCAGTGCTGTAGCGGGGGGCATCACCGGGGAGCTGTTTTTT
TRBJ1-2,NA,NA,TRBV5-6,CASSRASNYGYTF,TGTGCCAGCAGCCGCGCGAGTAACTATGGCTACACCTTC
TRBJ2-7,NA,NA,TRBV9,CASSVGGTLSYEQYF,TGTGCCAGCAGCGTTGGGGGGACACTCTCCTACGAGCAGTACTTC
TRBJ2-7,NA,TRBD1,TRBV18,CASSPRPGQGKDGEQYF,TGTGCCAGCTCACCAAGGCCGGGACAGGGGAAAGATGGCGAGCAGTACTTC
TRBJ2-1,NA,NA,TRBV9,CASSVTQGDNEQFF,TGTGCCAGCAGCGTTACACAGGGAGACAATGAGCAGTTCTTC
TRBJ1-5,NA,TRBD1,TRBV19,CASSLGTGGNQPQHF,TGTGCCAGTAGCCTTGGGACAGGGGGCAATCAGCCCCAGCATTTT
TRBJ1-3,few,TRBD1,TRBV10-3,CAISDDRVGNTIYF,TGTGCCATCAGTGATGACAGGGTGGGAAACACCATATATTTT
TRBJ2-7,NA,NA,TRBV5-6,CASTLQSYEQYF,TGTGCCAGCACCCTACAATCATACGAGCAGTACTTC
TRBJ1-2,NA,TRBD1,TRBV29-1,CSGTGNEDGYTF,TGCAGCGGGACAGGGAACGAGGATGGCTACACCTTC
TRBJ1-1,NA,NA,TRBV25-1,CASSEYQNTEAFF,TGTGCCAGCAGTGAATATCAGAACACTGAAGCTTTCTTT
TRBJ1-5,NA,NA,TRBV30,CAWSVPGGHQPQHF,TGTGCCTGGAGTGTACCGGGGGGGCATCAGCCCCAGCATTTT
TRBJ2-3,NA,NA,TRBV29-1,CSVGGDTQYF,TGCAGCGTTGGAGGAGATACGCAGTATTTT
TRBJ2-5,few,NA,TRBV30,CAWSLGTGMKTQYF,TGTGCCTGGAGTCTTGGGACGGGTATGAAGACCCAGTACTTC
TRBJ1-5,NA,NA,TRBV4-1,CASSQDFEVPQHF,TGCGCCAGCAGCCAAGATTTCGAAGTCCCCCAGCATTTT
TRBJ1-1,NA,TRBD1,TRBV9,CASIDGTGRRVITEAFF,TGTGCCAGCATCGACGGGACAGGACGACGGGTAATCACTGAAGCTTTCTTT
TRBJ1-5,few,NA,TRBV30,CAWSVPVIGSPQHF,TGTGCCTGGAGTGTACCAGTAATTGGATCGCCCCAGCATTTT
TRBJ2-3,once,TRBD1,TRBV9,CASSVDVGTENTQYF,TGTGCCAGCAGCGTAGATGTCGGGACAGAGAATACGCAGTATTTT
TRBJ2-6,NA,NA,TRBV7-3,CASSFQGTGANVLTF,TGTGCCAGCAGCTTCCAGGGTACTGGGGCCAACGTCCTGACTTTC
TRBJ1-2,NA,NA,TRBV5-4,CASSLALTGYGYTF,TGTGCCAGCAGCTTGGCCCTGACAGGCTATGGCTACACCTTC
TRBJ1-1,NA,NA,TRBV6-6,CASSASRVNTEAFF,TGTGCCAGCAGTGCTTCCAGAGTGAACACTGAAGCTTTCTTT
TRBJ2-2,NA,NA,TRBV7-3,CASSLGRSTGELFF,TGTGCCAGCAGCTTAGGCCGGTCAACCGGGGAGCTGTTTTTT
TRBJ1-2,NA,NA,TRBV2,CASSESYGYTF,TGTGCCAGCAGTGAAAGCTATGGCTACACCTTC
TRBJ2-1,NA,NA,TRBV28,CASSLGLIYEQFF,TGTGCCAGCAGTTTAGGACTAATATATGAGCAGTTCTTC
TRBJ1-5,NA,NA,TRBV6-6,CASSNQPQHF,TGTGCCAGCAGCAATCAGCCCCAGCATTTT
TRBJ2-3,once,TRBD2,TRBV30,CAWNRAGLAMDTQYF,TGTGCCTGGAACCGGGCGGGACTAGCGATGGATACGCAGTATTTT
TRBJ2-3,NA,NA,TRBV21-1,CASSKVGKRGPGGDTQYF,TGTGCCAGCAGCAAAGTAGGCAAGCGGGGGCCGGGCGGAGATACGCAGTATTTT
TRBJ2-6,NA,TRBD1,TRBV6-1,CASRTGGSGANVLTF,TGTGCCAGCAGGACAGGGGGCTCTGGGGCCAACGTCCTGACTTTC
TRBJ1-1,NA,NA,TRBV29-1,CSVVGYTEAFF,TGCAGCGTTGTCGGGTACACTGAAGCTTTCTTT
TRBJ2-3,NA,NA,TRBV4-1,CASSQDRLADTQYF,TGCGCCAGCAGCCAAGATAGATTGGCAGATACGCAGTATTTT
TRBJ1-5,NA,TRBD1,TRBV19,CASTPGQGYQPQHF,TGTGCCAGTACCCCAGGACAGGGCTATCAGCCCCAGCATTTT
TRBJ2-7,NA,TRBD1,TRBV15,CATSDRTGGVYEQYF,TGTGCCACCAGCGACAGGACAGGGGGAGTCTACGAGCAGTACTTC
TRBJ1-6,NA,NA,TRBV5-1,CASSSTGYPTEDLHF,TGCGCCAGCAGCTCGACAGGCTACCCGACGGAAGACCTCCACTTT
TRBJ2-5,NA,TRBD2,TRBV5-1,CASSFSGGALETQYF,TGCGCCAGCAGTTTTAGCGGGGGGGCCTTAGAGACCCAGTACTTC
TRBJ2-1,NA,NA,TRBV5-4,CASSLVQGGVNEQFF,TGTGCCAGCAGCTTGGTTCAGGGCGGTGTCAATGAGCAGTTCTTC
TRBJ1-5,NA,NA,TRBV7-9,CASSPKYRVQPQHF,TGTGCCAGCAGCCCGAAGTACAGGGTTCAGCCCCAGCATTTT
TRBJ1-6,NA,NA,TRBV2,CASSVQGGSPLHF,TGTGCCAGCAGTGTACAGGGCGGGTCACCCCTCCACTTT
TRBJ2-7,NA,NA,TRBV30,CAWDPAGLHYEQYF,TGTGCCTGGGATCCCGCGGGACTTCACTACGAGCAGTACTTC
TRBJ1-2,NA,TRBD1,TRBV19,CASRTGNYGYTF,TGTGCCAGTAGGACAGGGAACTATGGCTACACCTTC
TRBJ2-3,NA,NA,TRBV7-9,CASSLYAGVGTDTQYF,TGTGCCAGCAGCTTATATGCAGGGGTCGGGACAGATACGCAGTATTTT
TRBJ2-3,NA,NA,TRBV9,CASSFTDQGTQYF,TGTGCCAGCAGCTTCACCGACCAGGGTACGCAGTATTTT
TRBJ1-2,NA,NA,TRBV6-5,CACHTLKGVYGYTF,TGTGCCTGTCACACACTTAAAGGAGTCTATGGCTACACCTTC
TRBJ2-3,NA,NA,TRBV4-3,CASSQGWTSTDTQYF,TGCGCCAGCAGCCAAGGATGGACTAGCACAGATACGCAGTATTTT
TRBJ2-3,NA,NA,TRBV7-2,CASSLSWTTDTQYF,TGTGCCAGCAGCTTATCTTGGACCACAGATACGCAGTATTTT
TRBJ1-5,NA,TRBD1,TRBV6-5,CASSYSSRQGIQPQHF,TGTGCCAGCAGTTACTCGTCGAGACAGGGGATCCAGCCCCAGCATTTT